A single sample is the source of the 25 T cell receptor beta chains below, sequenced in a study of T cells after posttransplantation cyclophosphamide. Treatment was busulfan-fludarabine conditioning, a marrow graft, and cyclophosphamide on days +3 and +4. This table comes from immunoSEQ multiplex PCR, and its TCRdb copy is limited to in-frame clones, with some not included. The sample contains over 15,000 clones, 74% of which appear only once. This specimen consisted of PBMCs, obtained after an allogeneic stem cell transplant with post-transplant cyclophosphamide. Source of these receptors: a male patient between 25 and 40 years old who received an allogeneic stem cell transplant from a related donor, was CMV-positive, and had acute GVHD only. Some T cells may possibly be graft donor cells.

The chain carries TRBV29-1 and TRBJ1-2; tentative D call: TRBD1 (5 bases). Germline assignment: CDR1 SQVTM and CDR2 ANQGSEA. V shed 3 bases and J shed 7 bases, with 9 bases lying between them. This CDR3 comprises 11 residues. CDR3 sequence reads: CSVEQGGGYTF. CDR3 DNA sequence: TGCAGCGTTGAGCAGGGCGGTGGCTACACCTTC.

The chain couples TRBV18 to TRBJ1-1; tentative D call: TRBD1 (5 bases). The CDR3 extends over 14 amino acids. Germline lookup yields CDR1 KGHSH and CDR2 LQKENI. Between the trimmed V and J ends, which lost 2 bases and 3 bases, there was a span of 10 bases. DNA of the CDR3: TGTGCCAGCTCACCAGACGTAGGGGACACTGAAGCTTTCTTT. Translated, it gives CASSPDVGDTEAFF.

This chain joins TRBV28 and TRBJ1-2; D is unclear. V was trimmed by 4 bases and J by 8 bases, leaving 8 bases between them. The germline V gene encodes CDR1 MDHEN and CDR2 SYDVKM. The CDR3 totals 11 residues. The CDR3 is CASSSAGGYTF. The CDR3 bases are TGTGCCAGCAGTTCCGCCGGGGGCTACACCTTC.

The V call is TRBV9, the J call TRBJ2-3, with 12 bases that match TRBD2. Germline-derived CDR1 and CDR2 are SGDLS and YYNGEE. Trimming cost V 0 bases and J 4 bases; bases outside gene matches: 12. The CDR3 is 19 amino acids. The CDR3 DNA reads TGTGCCAGCAGCGTAGCTACGACTAGCGGGGGCCTCCGCCCAGATACGCAGTATTTT. Residues: CASSVATTSGGLRPDTQYF.

The rearrangement joins TRBV5-1 to TRBJ1-1; weak D call: TRBD1 (5 bases). The CDR3 contains 12 residues. Germline CDR1 and CDR2: SGHRS and YFSETQ. Trimming removed 1 base at V and 8 bases at J, with 9 bases between. CDR3: CASSLPGGEAFF. For the CDR3, the DNA is TGCGCCAGCAGCTTGCCGGGGGGGGAAGCTTTCTTT.

Here the CDR3 reads CASSLQASGYTGELFF. The CDR3 region has the DNA TGCGCCAGCAGCTTGCAGGCTAGCGGGTACACCGGGGAGCTGTTTTTT. The chain employs TRBV5-1 and TRBJ2-2, with 8 bases that match TRBD2. Germline V CDR1 and CDR2: SGHRS, YFSETQ. The CDR3 runs 16 residues. V shed 1 base, J shed 3 bases, and the junction held 5 bases outside the gene matches. The full variable domain, in which reference TRBV5-1 and TRBJ2-2 provide the parts outside the CDR3, is KAGVTQTPRYLIKTRGQQVTLSCSPISGHRSVSWYQQTPGQGLQFLFEYFSETQRNKGNFPGRFSGRQFSNSRSEMNVSTLELGDSALYLCASSLQASGYTGELFFGEGSRLTVL.

This sequence joins TRBV7-9 and TRBJ2-7; 10 bases fit TRBD1. V lost 4 bases and J lost 4; bases outside the gene matches: 7. This CDR3 spans 15 amino acids. CDR1 is SEHNR, CDR2 FQNEAQ, per germline (reference sequence). The DNA for the CDR3 is TGTGCCAGCAGCTACATGGGACAGGGGTCGTACGAGCAGTACTTC. Residues: CASSYMGQGSYEQYF.

CDR3 nucleotides: TGTGCCAGCAGCTTGGGGCTAGCGGGGGGGCCGACAGATACGCAGTATTTT. This gives the protein CASSLGLAGGPTDTQYF. The rearrangement links TRBV5-4 to TRBJ2-3, with 12 bases fitting TRBD2. CDR1 is SGHNT and CDR2 is YYREEE in the germline V gene (reference sequence). CDR3 size: 17 residues. The V segment lost 0 bases and the J segment 3 bases; nucleotides outside the gene matches: 5. Full variable domain (remainder filled in from reference TRBV5-4 and TRBJ2-3): ETGVTQSPTHLIKTRGQQVTLRCSSQSGHNTVSWYQQALGQGPQFIFQYYREEENGRGNFPPRFSGLQFPNYSSELNVNALELDDSALYLCASSLGLAGGPTDTQYFGPGTRLTVL.

The chain combines TRBV18 with TRBJ2-7; possibly TRBD2 for D (6 bases). V lost 3 bases and J lost 2, with 14 bases in between. The CDR3 has 15 amino acids. CDR1 is KGHSH and CDR2 is LQKENI in the germline V gene. The CDR3 bases are TGTGCCAGCTCACCCGCCCGGGGGTTTGCCTACGAGCAGTACTTC. It is translated as CASSPARGFAYEQYF.

This chain connects TRBV2 to TRBJ2-5; 11 bases agree with TRBD2. Germline trimming cut 7 bases from V and 3 bases from J; bases unmatched to any gene: 13. The CDR3 covers 17 residues. Germline V gene lookup returns CDR1 SNHLY and CDR2 FYNNEI. The DNA for the CDR3 is TGTGCCAGCATGGGAATCGGGCTAGCGGGGGGAGAAGAGACCCAGTACTTC. This gives the protein CASMGIGLAGGEETQYF.

To note about this clone: The junction shows a germline mismatch at one end, possibly a read error. The chain uses TRBV11-2 and TRBJ2-7, with TRBD2 matching over 7 bases. The CDR3 spans 14 residues. Per germline, CDR1 SGHAT and CDR2 FQNNGV. This CDR3 reads CASSQLDGTTEQYF. DNA for the CDR3: TGCGCCAGCAGCCAGTTGGACGGGACTACCGAGCAGTACTTC.

This sequence joins TRBV7-9 and TRBJ1-2, with 9 positions matching TRBD1. V trimming: 3 bases; J trimming: 8 bases; junction bases outside the gene matches: 10. Germline-derived CDR1 and CDR2 are SEHNR and FQNEAQ (reference sequence). The CDR3 runs to 15 residues. The CDR3 loop reads CASSLRDRELGGYTF. CDR3 DNA: TGTGCCAGCAGCTTGCGGGACAGGGAATTAGGAGGCTACACCTTC.

This clone was detected a few times. V is TRBV28 and J is TRBJ2-3, with D possibly TRBD2 on 7 matching bases. Germline V gives CDR1 MDHEN, CDR2 SYDVKM. V lost 2 bases to trimming and J lost 5 bases, with 14 bases between them. This CDR3 is 15 amino acids long. The CDR3 loop is CASSLGGAGGDTQYF. The DNA of the CDR3 is TGTGCCAGCAGTTTAGGGGGGGCAGGAGGAGATACGCAGTATTTT.

This clone was found once. CDR3 coding DNA: TGTGCCAGCAGCCACGGGGACAGGGGCAATCAGCCCCAGCATTTT. Amino acids: CASSHGDRGNQPQHF. The chain joins TRBV21-1 to TRBJ1-5; TRBD1 is the table's D call, not checked against the DNA. TRBV21-1 is a pseudogene. The length of the CDR3 is 15 residues.

This chain uses TRBV19 with TRBJ1-6, with D hard to call. Germline V gene data show CDR1 as LNHDA and CDR2 as SQIVND (reference sequence). V dropped 10 bases and J dropped 9 bases, with 19 bases sitting between them. The CDR3 extends over 14 amino acids. The CDR3 region is CATSETGLGSPLHF. For the CDR3, the DNA is TGTGCCACCTCCGAAACGGGGTTAGGTTCACCCCTCCACTTT.

The rearrangement links TRBV2 to TRBJ2-7, with D possibly matching TRBD1 (5 bases). The V end lost 2 bases, the J end lost 1 base, and 9 bases lay between the germline ends. Per germline, CDR1 SNHLY and CDR2 FYNNEI. The CDR3 has 14 amino acids. This CDR3 is CASSEQRGSYEQYF. CDR3 coding DNA: TGTGCCAGCAGTGAACAAAGGGGATCCTACGAGCAGTACTTC.

This clone is a singleton in its sample. This chain uses TRBV9 with TRBJ2-3; D is unresolved. The CDR3 has 12 residues. In germline, CDR1 is SGDLS, CDR2 YYNGEE. The V and J ends lost 4 bases and 7 bases respectively, with 10 bases between them. Here the CDR3 reads CASSLHTNTQYF. The CDR3 bases are TGTGCCAGCAGCTTACATACAAATACGCAGTATTTT.

V is TRBV19 and J is TRBJ1-1, with 8 positions matching TRBD1. Germline values: CDR1 LNHDA, CDR2 SQIVND (reference sequence). V dropped 5 bases and J dropped 2; count of bases not matched to a gene: 7. This CDR3 is 15 amino acids long. The CDR3 DNA reads TGTGCCAGTAGTCGGGCAGGGGGCACAAACACTGAAGCTTTCTTT. It codes for CASSRAGGTNTEAFF.

The chain uses TRBV7-3 and TRBJ2-1; 8 nucleotides align to TRBD2. The CDR3 is 15 residues long. Germline assignment: CDR1 SGHTA and CDR2 FQGTGA. The J segment lost 6 bases and the V segment lost 5 bases, leaving 9 bases of the junction unmatched. DNA of the CDR3: TGTGCCAGCAGCCTCCGGGGGGGCCCTGTCAATGAGCAGTTCTTC. This translates into CASSLRGGPVNEQFF.

CDR3 nucleotide sequence: TGTGCCAGCAGCACCGGGGGCTACAATGAGCAGTTCTTC. It yields the protein CASSTGGYNEQFF. The rearrangement joins TRBV7-6 to TRBJ2-1; the D gene is possibly TRBD2 (6 bases). The CDR3 sequence is 13 residues long. The V end was cut by 5 bases, the J end by 3 bases, with 8 bases between. Germline V gene data show CDR1 as SGHVS and CDR2 as FNYEAQ. The whole variable domain, filled in from reference TRBV7-6 and TRBJ2-1, reads GAGVSQSPRYKVTKRGQDVALRCDPISGHVSLYWYRQALGQGPEFLTYFNYEAQQDKSGLPNDRFSAERPEGSISTLTIQRTEQRDSAMYRCASSTGGYNEQFFGPGTRLTVL.

The J gene is TRBJ1-1, the V gene TRBV7-2, with TRBD1 matching 7 bases. Germline CDR1 is SGHTA and CDR2 is FQGNSA. The ends lost 4 bases at V and 10 bases at J; junction bases unmatched: 12. The length of the CDR3 is 14 residues. In DNA form, the CDR3 reads TGTGCCAGCAGCTCAACGGGACAGATGCGGCGAGCTTTCTTT. It is translated as CASSSTGQMRRAFF. The full variable domain, completed using reference TRBV7-2 and TRBJ1-1, is GAGVSQSPSNKVTEKGKDVELRCDPISGHTALYWYRQSLGQGLEFLIYFQGNSAPDKSGLPSDRFSAERTGGSVSTLTIQRTQQEDSAVYLCASSSTGQMRRAFFGQGTRLTVV.

This sequence joins TRBV5-1 and TRBJ2-7, with TRBD2 matching over 8 bases. Germline assignment: CDR1 SGHRS and CDR2 YFSETQ. The J segment lost 4 bases and the V segment lost 5 bases, leaving 8 bases of the junction unmatched. This CDR3 region has 14 residues. Here the CDR3 reads CASRRTGGMYEQYF. CDR3 DNA: TGCGCCAGCAGGAGGACGGGGGGGATGTACGAGCAGTACTTC.

The chain recombines TRBV5-1 with TRBJ1-5; 7 nucleotides align to TRBD1. After removal of 2 bases from V and 5 bases from J, the junction contained 4 bases not matched to a gene. The CDR3 length is 14 residues. Germline assignment: CDR1 SGHRS and CDR2 YFSETQ. For the CDR3, the DNA is TGCGCCAGCAGCTTACGGACAGGTGATCAGCCCCAGCATTTT. This encodes CASSLRTGDQPQHF. The complete variable domain, with remaining parts taken from reference TRBV5-1 and TRBJ1-5, reads KAGVTQTPRYLIKTRGQQVTLSCSPISGHRSVSWYQQTPGQGLQFLFEYFSETQRNKGNFPGRFSGRQFSNSRSEMNVSTLELGDSALYLCASSLRTGDQPQHFGDGTRLSIL.

The chain is built from TRBV19 and TRBJ2-5, with 10 bases lining up with TRBD1. Germline CDR1 LNHDA, CDR2 SQIVND (reference sequence). This CDR3 is built from 16 residues. V was pared by 6 bases and J by 7 bases, with 14 bases of the junction left unmatched. CDR3 in DNA: TGTGCCAGTAGCTTGCTACCGGGACAGGGGATCGGGACCCAGTACTTC. Encoded protein: CASSLLPGQGIGTQYF.

This sequence joins TRBV7-9 and TRBJ2-2; 8 bases align to TRBD1. The V and J ends lost 4 bases and 1 base, in that order; junction bases with no gene match: 11. Germline loops: CDR1 SEHNR, CDR2 FQNEAQ (reference sequence). The CDR3 has 18 residues. CDR3 nucleotide sequence: TGTGCCAGCAGCTCGTTCAGACAGGGGCGCGTGAACACCGGGGAGCTGTTTTTT. This encodes CASSSFRQGRVNTGELFF.